The rows below give T cell receptor beta chains drawn from one sample of a study of cytomegalovirus exposure and HLA in healthy donors. This table comes from immunoSEQ multiplex PCR, and its TCRdb copy is limited to in-frame clones, with some not included. The sample yields 80,000 to 130,000 clones, roughly 75% seen once. The material sequenced was PBMCs. The receptors were sampled from a male donor in good health and CMV-seropositive. Both conserved end residues are trimmed from each CDR3.

V gene,J gene,CDR3 protein
TRBV6-1,TRBJ1-1,ASMTGGSNTEAF
TRBV9,TRBJ1-2,ASSAPDRGGYGYT
TRBV19,TRBJ2-3,ASSLGTSSADTQY
TRBV4-2,TRBJ2-7,ASSQAFRDRDEQY
TRBV2,TRBJ1-1,ASSDFGGNTEAF
TRBV7-6,TRBJ2-1,ASSLAPTEKQF
TRBV6-6,TRBJ1-5,ASTSGTANNQPQH
TRBV9,TRBJ1-1,ASSASGSPMNTEAF
TRBV12-5,TRBJ2-5,ASAQGAGPQETQY
TRBV4-3,TRBJ1-6,ASSQDSGPNSPLH
TRBV7-8,TRBJ1-2,ASSFFEGYGYT
TRBV19,TRBJ1-5,ASSNRGNQPQH
TRBV4-3,TRBJ2-1,ASSLAGAPSYNEQF
TRBV5-6,TRBJ2-7,ASGLAGNGEQY
TRBV2,TRBJ1-5,ASGQGGQPQH
TRBV18,TRBJ2-1,ASSSRTSSLNYNEQF